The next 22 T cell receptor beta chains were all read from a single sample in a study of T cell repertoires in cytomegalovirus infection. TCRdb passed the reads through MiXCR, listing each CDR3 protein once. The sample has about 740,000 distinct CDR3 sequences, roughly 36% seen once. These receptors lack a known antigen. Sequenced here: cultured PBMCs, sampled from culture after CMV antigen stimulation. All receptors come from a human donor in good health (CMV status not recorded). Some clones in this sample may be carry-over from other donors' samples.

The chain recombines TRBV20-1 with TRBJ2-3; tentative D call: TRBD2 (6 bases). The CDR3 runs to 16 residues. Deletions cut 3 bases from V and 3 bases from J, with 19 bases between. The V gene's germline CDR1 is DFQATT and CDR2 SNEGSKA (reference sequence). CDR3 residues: CSASGRSPKRTDTQYF. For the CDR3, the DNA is TGCAGTGCTAGTGGGAGGTCCCCAAAGAGGACAGATACGCAGTATTTT.

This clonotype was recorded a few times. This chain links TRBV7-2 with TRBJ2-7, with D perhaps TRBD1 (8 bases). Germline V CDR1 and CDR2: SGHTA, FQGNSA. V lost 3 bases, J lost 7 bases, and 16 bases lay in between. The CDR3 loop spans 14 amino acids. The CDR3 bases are TGTGCCAGCAGCTTTCGGACAGGGAGGGTTGAGCAGTACTTC. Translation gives CASSFRTGRVEQYF.

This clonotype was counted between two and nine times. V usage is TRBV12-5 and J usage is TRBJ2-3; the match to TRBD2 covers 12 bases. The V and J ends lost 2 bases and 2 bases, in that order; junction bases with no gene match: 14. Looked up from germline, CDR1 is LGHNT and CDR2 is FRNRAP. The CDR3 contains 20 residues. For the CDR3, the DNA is TGTGCTAGTGGTTTGCGTCGGACTAGCGGGGAGACGGGGTACACAGATACGCAGTATTTT. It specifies CASGLRRTSGETGYTDTQYF.

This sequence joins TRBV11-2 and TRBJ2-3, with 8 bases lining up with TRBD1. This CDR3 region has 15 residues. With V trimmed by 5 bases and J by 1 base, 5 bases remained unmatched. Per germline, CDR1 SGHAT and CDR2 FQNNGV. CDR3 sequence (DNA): TGTGCCAGCAGCCCGACAGGGGATGGCACAGATACGCAGTATTTT. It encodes CASSPTGDGTDTQYF.

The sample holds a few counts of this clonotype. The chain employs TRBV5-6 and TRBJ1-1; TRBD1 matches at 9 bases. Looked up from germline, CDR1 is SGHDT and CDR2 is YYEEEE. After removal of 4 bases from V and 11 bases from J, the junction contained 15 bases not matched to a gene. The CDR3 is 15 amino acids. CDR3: CASSLWGTGWPGAFF. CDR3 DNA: TGTGCCAGCAGCCTCTGGGGGACAGGGTGGCCGGGGGCTTTCTTT.

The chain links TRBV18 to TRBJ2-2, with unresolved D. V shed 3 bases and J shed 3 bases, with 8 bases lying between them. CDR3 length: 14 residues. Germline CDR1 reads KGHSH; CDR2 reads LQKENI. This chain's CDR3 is CASSPGRDTGELFF. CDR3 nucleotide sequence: TGTGCCAGCTCACCTGGACGGGACACCGGGGAGCTGTTTTTT.

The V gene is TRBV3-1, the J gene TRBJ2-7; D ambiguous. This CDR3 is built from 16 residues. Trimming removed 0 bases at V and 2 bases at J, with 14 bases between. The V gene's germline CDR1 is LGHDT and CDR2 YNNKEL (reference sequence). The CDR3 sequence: CASSQEGQRRTYEQYF. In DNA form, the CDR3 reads TGTGCCAGCAGCCAAGAAGGGCAACGCCGTACCTACGAGCAGTACTTC.

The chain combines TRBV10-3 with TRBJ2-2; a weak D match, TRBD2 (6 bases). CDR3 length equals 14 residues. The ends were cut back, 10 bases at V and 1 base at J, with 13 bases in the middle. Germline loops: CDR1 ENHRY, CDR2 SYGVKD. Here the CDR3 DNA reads TGTGCCACCTCGGAGGGGCAGAACACCGGGGAGCTGTTTTTT. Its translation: CATSEGQNTGELFF.

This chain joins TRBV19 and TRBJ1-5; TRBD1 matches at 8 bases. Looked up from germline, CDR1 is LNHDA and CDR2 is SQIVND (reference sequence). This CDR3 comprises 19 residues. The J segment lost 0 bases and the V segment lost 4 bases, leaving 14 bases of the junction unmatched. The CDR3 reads CASSTNRGTGPYSNQPQHF. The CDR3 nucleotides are TGTGCCAGTAGTACAAACCGTGGGACAGGACCTTATAGCAATCAGCCCCAGCATTTT.

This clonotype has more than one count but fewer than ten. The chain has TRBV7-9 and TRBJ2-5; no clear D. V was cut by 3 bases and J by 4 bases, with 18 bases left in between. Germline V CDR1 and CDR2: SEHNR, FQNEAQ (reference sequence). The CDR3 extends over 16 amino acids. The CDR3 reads CASSLGTSNKGETQYF. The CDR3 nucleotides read TGTGCCAGCAGCTTGGGCACGAGCAATAAGGGAGAGACCCAGTACTTC.

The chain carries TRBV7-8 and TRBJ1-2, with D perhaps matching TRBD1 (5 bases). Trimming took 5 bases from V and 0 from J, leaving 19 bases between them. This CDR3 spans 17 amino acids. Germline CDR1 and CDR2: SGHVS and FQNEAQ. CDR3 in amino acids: CASSPMGLPIANYGYTF. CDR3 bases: TGTGCCAGCAGCCCCATGGGACTCCCGATAGCTAACTATGGCTACACCTTC.

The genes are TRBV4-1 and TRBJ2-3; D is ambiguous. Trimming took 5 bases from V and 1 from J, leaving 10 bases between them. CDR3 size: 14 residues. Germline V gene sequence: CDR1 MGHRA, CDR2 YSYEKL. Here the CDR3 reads CASSYWSGTDTQYF. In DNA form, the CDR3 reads TGCGCCAGCAGCTATTGGTCGGGCACAGATACGCAGTATTTT.

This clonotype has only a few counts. CDR3 in DNA: TGTGCCAGCGGCAGGGCCTACGAGCAGTACTTC. This sequence encodes CASGRAYEQYF. The chain has TRBV6-2 or TRBV6-3 and TRBJ2-7, with a tentative D call TRBD1 (5 bases). The length of the CDR3 is 11 residues. Germline CDR1 and CDR2: MNHEY and SVGEGT. Trimming pared 8 bases from V and 2 bases from J, leaving 7 bases between.

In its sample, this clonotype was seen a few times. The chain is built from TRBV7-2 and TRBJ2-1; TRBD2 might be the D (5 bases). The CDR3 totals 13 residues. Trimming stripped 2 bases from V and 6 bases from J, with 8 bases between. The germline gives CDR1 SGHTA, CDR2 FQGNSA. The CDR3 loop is CASSLIRGNEQFF. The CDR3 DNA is TGTGCCAGCAGCTTAATTCGGGGCAATGAGCAGTTCTTC. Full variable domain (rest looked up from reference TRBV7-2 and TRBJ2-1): GAGVSQSPSNKVTEKGKDVELRCDPISGHTALYWYRQSLGQGLEFLIYFQGNSAPDKSGLPSDRFSAERTGGSVSTLTIQRTQQEDSAVYLCASSLIRGNEQFFGPGTRLTVL.

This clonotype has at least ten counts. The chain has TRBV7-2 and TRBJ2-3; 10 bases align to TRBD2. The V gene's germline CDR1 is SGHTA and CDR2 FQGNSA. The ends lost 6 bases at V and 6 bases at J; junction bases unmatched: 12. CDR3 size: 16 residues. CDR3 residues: CASRWTSGSNEDTQYF. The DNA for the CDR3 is TGTGCCAGCAGGTGGACTAGCGGATCTAACGAGGATACGCAGTATTTT.

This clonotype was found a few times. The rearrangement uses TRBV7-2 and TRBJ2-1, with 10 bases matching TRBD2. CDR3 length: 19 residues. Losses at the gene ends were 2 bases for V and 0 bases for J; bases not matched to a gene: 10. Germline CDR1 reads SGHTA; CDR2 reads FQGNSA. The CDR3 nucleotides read TGTGCCAGCAGCTTATGGGCAGGGGCTAGCGGGAGCTCCTACAATGAGCAGTTCTTC. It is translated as CASSLWAGASGSSYNEQFF. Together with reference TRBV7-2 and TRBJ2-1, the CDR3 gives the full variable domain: GAGVSQSPSNKVTEKGKDVELRCDPISGHTALYWYRQSLGQGLEFLIYFQGNSAPDKSGLPSDRFSAERTGGSVSTLTIQRTQQEDSAVYLCASSLWAGASGSSYNEQFFGPGTRLTVL.

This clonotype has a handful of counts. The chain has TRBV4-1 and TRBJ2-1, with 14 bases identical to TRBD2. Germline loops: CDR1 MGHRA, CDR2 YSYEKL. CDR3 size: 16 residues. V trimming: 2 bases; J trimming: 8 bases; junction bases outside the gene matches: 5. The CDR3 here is CASSQPTSGGAYEQFF. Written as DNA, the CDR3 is TGCGCCAGCAGCCAACCGACTAGCGGGGGGGCATATGAGCAGTTCTTC.

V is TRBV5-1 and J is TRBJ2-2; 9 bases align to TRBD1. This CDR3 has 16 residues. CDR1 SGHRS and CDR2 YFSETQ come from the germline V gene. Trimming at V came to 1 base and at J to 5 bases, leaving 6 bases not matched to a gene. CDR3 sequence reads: CASSLQTGGSTGELFF. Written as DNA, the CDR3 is TGCGCCAGCAGCTTGCAAACAGGGGGCTCGACCGGGGAGCTGTTTTTT. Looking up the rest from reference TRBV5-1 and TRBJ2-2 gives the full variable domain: KAGVTQTPRYLIKTRGQQVTLSCSPISGHRSVSWYQQTPGQGLQFLFEYFSETQRNKGNFPGRFSGRQFSNSRSEMNVSTLELGDSALYLCASSLQTGGSTGELFFGEGSRLTVL.

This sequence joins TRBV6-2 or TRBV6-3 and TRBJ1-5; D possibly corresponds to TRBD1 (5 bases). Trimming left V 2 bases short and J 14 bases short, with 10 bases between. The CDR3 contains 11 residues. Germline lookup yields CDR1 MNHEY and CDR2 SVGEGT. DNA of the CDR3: TGTGCCAGCAGTTACGGCAGGGCCAAGCATTTT. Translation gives CASSYGRAKHF.

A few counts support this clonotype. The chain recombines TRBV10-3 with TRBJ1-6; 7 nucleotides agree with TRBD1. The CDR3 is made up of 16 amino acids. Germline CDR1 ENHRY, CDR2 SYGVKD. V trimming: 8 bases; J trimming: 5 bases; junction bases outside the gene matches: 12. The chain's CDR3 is CAIGKHTGTDNSPLHF. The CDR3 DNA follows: TGTGCCATCGGAAAGCATACGGGGACAGATAATTCACCCCTCCACTTT.

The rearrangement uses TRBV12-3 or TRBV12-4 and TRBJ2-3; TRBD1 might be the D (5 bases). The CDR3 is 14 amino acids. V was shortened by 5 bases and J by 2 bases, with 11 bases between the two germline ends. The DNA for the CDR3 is TGTGCCAGCAGTCAATCCAGGGTCACAGATACGCAGTATTTT. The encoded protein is CASSQSRVTDTQYF.

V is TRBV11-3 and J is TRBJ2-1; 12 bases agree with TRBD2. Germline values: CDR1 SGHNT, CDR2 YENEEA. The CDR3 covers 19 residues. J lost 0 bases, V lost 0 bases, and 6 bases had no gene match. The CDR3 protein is CASSLEGTSGSSSYNEQFF. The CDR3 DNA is TGTGCCAGCAGCTTAGAAGGGACTAGCGGGTCTAGCTCCTACAATGAGCAGTTCTTC.